The rows below give T cell receptor beta chains drawn from one sample of a study of blood T cell repertoires in COVID-19. The repertoire was sequenced with immunoSEQ multiplex PCR; TCRdb's copy has only in-frame clones and lacks some. The sample has approximately 170,000 clones; about 85% are singletons. Sequencing was carried out using peripheral blood. These receptors were taken from an elderly woman with COVID-19, enrolled during active disease. The CDR3 runs from the conserved cysteine through the conserved F or W. The D gene is left open where the match is weak. Only part of the rows carry a size: once, few, many, or a class if the clone is expanded.

v_call	clone_size	j_call	d_call	cdr3_aa	cdr3_nt
TRBV9	.	TRBJ1-1	.	CASSLDRTNTEAFF	TGTGCCAGCAGCCTCGACAGGACGAACACTGAAGCTTTCTTT
TRBV12-3/TRBV12-4	.	TRBJ1-2	.	CASSLGTDYGYTF	TGTGCCAGCAGTTTAGGGACAGACTATGGCTACACCTTC
TRBV6-2/TRBV6-3	.	TRBJ2-7	TRBD2	CASSWSDLGTREQYF	TGTGCCAGCAGCTGGTCGGACTTGGGGACTAGAGAGCAGTACTTC
TRBV6-1	.	TRBJ2-7	.	CASSELTSTYEQYF	TGTGCCAGCAGTGAGTTGACAAGTACCTACGAGCAGTACTTC
TRBV13	.	TRBJ1-3	.	CASSYRDSGNTIYF	TGTGCCAGCAGCTACAGGGACTCTGGAAACACCATATATTTT
TRBV29-1	once	TRBJ2-3	.	CSVERGGDNAQYF	TGCAGCGTTGAAAGGGGCGGCGACAATGCGCAGTATTTT
TRBV7-2	many	TRBJ2-7	.	CASSFLRPSSSYEQYF	TGTGCCAGCAGCTTTCTCCGGCCTAGCAGCTCCTACGAGCAGTACTTC
TRBV5-1	.	TRBJ1-1	.	CASSLGGDTEAFF	TGCGCCAGCAGCTTGGGCGGGGACACTGAAGCTTTCTTT
TRBV28	.	TRBJ2-7	TRBD1	CASSASGQLYEQYF	TGTGCCAGCAGTGCCTCGGGACAGCTCTACGAGCAGTACTTC
TRBV5-6	.	TRBJ2-2	TRBD2	CASSRGAAGDSTGELFF	TGTGCCAGCAGCCGGGGCGCCGCGGGAGACTCCACCGGGGAGCTGTTTTTT
TRBV5-1	.	TRBJ2-3	TRBD1	CASSRGQGDTQYF	TGCGCCAGCAGCAGGGGACAGGGAGATACGCAGTATTTT
TRBV5-5	few	TRBJ2-7	.	CASSPILGLGSYEQYF	TGTGCCAGCAGCCCAATATTGGGACTCGGGTCCTACGAGCAGTACTTC
TRBV5-4	.	TRBJ1-5	TRBD1	CARAVGGHNQPQHF	TGTGCCAGGGCGGTAGGGGGCCACAATCAGCCCCAGCATTTT
TRBV4-1	few	TRBJ2-5	TRBD1	CASSKQGSETQYF	TGCGCCAGCAGCAAACAGGGGTCCGAGACCCAGTACTTC
TRBV18	.	TRBJ1-2	TRBD1	CASSPDRGANYGYTF	TGTGCCAGCTCACCAGACAGGGGGGCTAACTATGGCTACACCTTC
TRBV5-6	.	TRBJ2-3	TRBD2	CASSLWIGGGDTQYF	TGTGCCAGCAGCTTGTGGATAGGCGGGGGGGATACGCAGTATTTT
TRBV6-5	.	TRBJ1-4	.	CASSYSPGANEKLFF	TGTGCCAGCAGTTACTCCCCCGGGGCTAATGAAAAACTGTTTTTT
TRBV20-1	.	TRBJ1-1	.	CSASWPGVNTEAFF	TGCAGTGCTAGTTGGCCAGGGGTTAACACTGAAGCTTTCTTT
TRBV5-1	.	TRBJ1-3	.	CASTRRPSSGNTIYF	TGCGCCAGCACAAGGCGGCCAAGCTCTGGAAACACCATATATTTT